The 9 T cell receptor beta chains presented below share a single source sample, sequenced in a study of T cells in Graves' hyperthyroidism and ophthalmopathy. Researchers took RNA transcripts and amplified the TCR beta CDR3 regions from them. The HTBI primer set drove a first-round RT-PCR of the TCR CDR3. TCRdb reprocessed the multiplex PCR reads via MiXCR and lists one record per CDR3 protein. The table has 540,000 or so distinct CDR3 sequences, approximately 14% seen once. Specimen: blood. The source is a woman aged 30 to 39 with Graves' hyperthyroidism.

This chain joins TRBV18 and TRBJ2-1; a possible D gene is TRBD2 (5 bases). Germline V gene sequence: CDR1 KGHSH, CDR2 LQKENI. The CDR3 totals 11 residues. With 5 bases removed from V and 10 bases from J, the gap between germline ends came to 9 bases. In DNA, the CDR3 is TGTGCCAGCTCAGAATCTAGCGAGCAGTTCTTC. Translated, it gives CASSESSEQFF.

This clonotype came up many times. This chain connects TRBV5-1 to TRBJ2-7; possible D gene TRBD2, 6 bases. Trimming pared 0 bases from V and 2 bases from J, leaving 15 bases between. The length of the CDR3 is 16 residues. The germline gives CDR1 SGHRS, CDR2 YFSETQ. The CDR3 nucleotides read TGCGCCAGCAGCTTGGAGCAACGGGAGCTTGCCTACGAGCAGTACTTC. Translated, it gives CASSLEQRELAYEQYF. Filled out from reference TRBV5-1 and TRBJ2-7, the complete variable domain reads KAGVTQTPRYLIKTRGQQVTLSCSPISGHRSVSWYQQTPGQGLQFLFEYFSETQRNKGNFPGRFSGRQFSNSRSEMNVSTLELGDSALYLCASSLEQRELAYEQYFGPGTRLTVT.

In nucleotides, the CDR3 is TGTGCCAGCAGTGAAAATGGGGCCGGGGAGCTGTTTTTT. Its translation: CASSENGAGELFF. V gene TRBV2 combines with J gene TRBJ2-2; D not certain. This CDR3 spans 13 amino acids. With 2 bases removed from V and 6 bases from J, the gap between germline ends came to 7 bases. Germline CDR1 and CDR2: SNHLY and FYNNEI.

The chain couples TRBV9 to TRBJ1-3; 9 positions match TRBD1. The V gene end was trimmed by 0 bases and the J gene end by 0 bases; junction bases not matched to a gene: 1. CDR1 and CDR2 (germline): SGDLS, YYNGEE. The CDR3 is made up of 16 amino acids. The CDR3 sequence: CASSVEGQGSGNTIYF. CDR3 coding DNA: TGTGCCAGCAGCGTAGAGGGACAGGGCTCTGGAAACACCATATATTTT. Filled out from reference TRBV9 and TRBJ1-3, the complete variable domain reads DSGVTQTPKHLITATGQRVTLRCSPRSGDLSVYWYQQSLDQGLQFLIQYYNGEERAKGNILERFSAQQFPDLHSELNLSSLELGDSALYFCASSVEGQGSGNTIYFGEGSWLTVV.

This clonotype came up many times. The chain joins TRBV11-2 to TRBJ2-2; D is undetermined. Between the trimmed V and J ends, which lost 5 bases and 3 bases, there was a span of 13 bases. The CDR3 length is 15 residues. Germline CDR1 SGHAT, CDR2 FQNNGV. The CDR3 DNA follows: TGTGCCAGCAGCCTTGGTGGGCCGGACACCGGGGAGCTGTTTTTT. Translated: CASSLGGPDTGELFF.

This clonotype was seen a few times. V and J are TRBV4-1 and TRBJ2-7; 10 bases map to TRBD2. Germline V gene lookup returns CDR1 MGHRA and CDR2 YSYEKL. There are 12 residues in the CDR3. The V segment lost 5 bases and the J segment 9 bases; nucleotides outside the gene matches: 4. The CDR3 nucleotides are TGCGCCAGCAGCACCCGGACTAGCGGGCAGTACTTC. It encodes CASSTRTSGQYF.

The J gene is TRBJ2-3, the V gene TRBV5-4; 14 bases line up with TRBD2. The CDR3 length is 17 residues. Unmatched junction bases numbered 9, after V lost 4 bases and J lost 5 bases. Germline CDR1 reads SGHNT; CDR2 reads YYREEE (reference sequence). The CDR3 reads CASSEPGLAGAGDTQYF. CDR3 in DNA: TGTGCCAGCAGCGAACCGGGACTAGCGGGAGCTGGAGATACGCAGTATTTT.

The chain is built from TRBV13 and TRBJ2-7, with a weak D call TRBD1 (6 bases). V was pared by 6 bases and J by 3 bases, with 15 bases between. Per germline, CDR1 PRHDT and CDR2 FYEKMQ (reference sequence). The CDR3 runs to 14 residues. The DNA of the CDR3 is TGTGCCAGCAGTTTTACAGGGTCGGGCTACGAGCAGTACTTC. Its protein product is CASSFTGSGYEQYF.

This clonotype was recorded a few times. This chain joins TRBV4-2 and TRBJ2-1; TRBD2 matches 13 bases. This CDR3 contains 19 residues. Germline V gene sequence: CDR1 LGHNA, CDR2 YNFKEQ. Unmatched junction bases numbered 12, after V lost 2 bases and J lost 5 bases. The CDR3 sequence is CASSQIGFPGTSGNNEQFF. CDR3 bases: TGTGCCAGCAGCCAAATCGGATTCCCCGGGACTAGCGGGAACAATGAGCAGTTCTTC.